This entry features one T cell receptor beta chain sequence. What it binds is unknown. This CDR3 is built from 16 residues. CDR1 and CDR2 (germline): MDHEN, SYDVKM. V shed 3 bases, J shed 3 bases, and the junction held 11 bases outside the gene matches. This sample was included in a study of Tregs in tolerant kidney transplant recipients. The table came from immunoSEQ multiplex PCR; TCRdb's copy has only in-frame clones and leaves some out. The table has approximately 60,000 clones, over 75% seen once. Study-level results: Expanding Tregs on activated donor B cells appeared to best identify donor-specific TCRbeta clones. Some patients' samples used different primers over time, so nucleotide sequences weren't comparable. Findings come from small patient numbers and require larger validation.

Related graft donors supplied nonmyeloablative bone marrow transplants, and mixed chimerism was transient. The receptor was isolated from a human patient who received a combined kidney and bone marrow transplant. Some T cells may be the graft donor's. The chain is built from TRBV28 and TRBJ2-7; 7 bases agree with TRBD2. The source material was CD4+ T cells from blood (PBMCs), sampled 6 months after the transplant. CDR3 sequence (DNA): TGTGCCAGCAGTTTCTCCGGGACTACCCACAGCTACGAGCAGTACTTC. It specifies CASSFSGTTHSYEQYF.